Included here is one TCR beta chain sequence, with context. Adults of Caucasian background living in Nashville, Tennessee made up all donors. The entry originates in a study of shared clonotypes between healthy human individuals. Clones were read by immunoSEQ multiplex PCR, and TCRdb kept only the in-frame ones, dropping some. The repertoire holds 400,000 to 600,000 clones, with about 79% as singletons. The ends were cut back, 5 bases at V and 4 bases at J, with 16 bases in the middle. The CDR3 covers 15 residues. Germline V gene lookup returns CDR1 SGHAT and CDR2 FQNNGV. The chain combines TRBV11-2 with TRBJ2-3, with D possibly TRBD2 on 5 matching bases. This sequence originates from a woman in her 40s in good health. Some clones in this sample may be carry-over from other donors' samples. Sequenced: PBMCs. This chain's CDR3 is CASSLLVAAPDTQYF. The CDR3 region has the DNA TGTGCCAGCAGCCTACTAGTAGCCGCTCCAGATACGCAGTATTTT.